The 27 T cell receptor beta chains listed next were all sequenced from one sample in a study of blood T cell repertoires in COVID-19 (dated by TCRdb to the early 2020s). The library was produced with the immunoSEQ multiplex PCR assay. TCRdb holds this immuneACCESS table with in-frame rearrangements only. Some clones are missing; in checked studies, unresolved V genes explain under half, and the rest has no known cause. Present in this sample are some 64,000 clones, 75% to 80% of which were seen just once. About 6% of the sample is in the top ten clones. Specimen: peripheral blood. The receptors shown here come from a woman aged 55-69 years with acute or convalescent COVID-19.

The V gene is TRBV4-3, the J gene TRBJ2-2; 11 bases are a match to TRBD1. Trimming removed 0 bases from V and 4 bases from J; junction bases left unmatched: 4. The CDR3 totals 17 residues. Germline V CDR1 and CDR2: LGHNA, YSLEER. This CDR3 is CASSQDWGTGGTGELFF. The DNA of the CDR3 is TGCGCCAGCAGCCAAGATTGGGGGACAGGGGGCACCGGGGAGCTGTTTTTT.

DNA of the CDR3: TGTGCCAGCAGCCAAAGCCCGACAGGGTTGAACACTGAAGCTTTCTTT. Residues: CASSQSPTGLNTEAFF. The chain employs TRBV3-1 (or the pseudogene TRBV3-2) and TRBJ1-1, with 7 bases fitting TRBD1. The CDR3 has 16 residues. V shed 2 bases and J 0 bases; nucleotides not matched to a gene: 6. The V gene's germline CDR1 is LGHDT and CDR2 YNNKEL (reference sequence).

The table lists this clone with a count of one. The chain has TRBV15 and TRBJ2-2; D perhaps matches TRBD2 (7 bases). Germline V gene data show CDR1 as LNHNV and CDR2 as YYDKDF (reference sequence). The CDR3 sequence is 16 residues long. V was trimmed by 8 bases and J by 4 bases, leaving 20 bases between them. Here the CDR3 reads CATRLGGAPGTGELFF. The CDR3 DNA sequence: TGTGCCACCCGCCTGGGGGGGGCGCCGGGCACCGGGGAGCTGTTTTTT.

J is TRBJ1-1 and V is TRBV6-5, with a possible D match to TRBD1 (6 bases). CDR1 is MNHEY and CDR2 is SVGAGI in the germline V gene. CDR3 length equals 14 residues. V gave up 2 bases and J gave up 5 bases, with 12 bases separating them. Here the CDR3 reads CASSYIRGETEAFF. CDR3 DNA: TGTGCCAGCAGTTACATCAGGGGAGAGACTGAAGCTTTCTTT.

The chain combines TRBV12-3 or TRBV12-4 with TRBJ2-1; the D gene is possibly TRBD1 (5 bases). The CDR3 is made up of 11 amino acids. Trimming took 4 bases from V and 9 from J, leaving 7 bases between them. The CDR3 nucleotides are TGTGCCAGCAGTTCTAGGGGTGAGCAGTTCTTC. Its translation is CASSSRGEQFF.

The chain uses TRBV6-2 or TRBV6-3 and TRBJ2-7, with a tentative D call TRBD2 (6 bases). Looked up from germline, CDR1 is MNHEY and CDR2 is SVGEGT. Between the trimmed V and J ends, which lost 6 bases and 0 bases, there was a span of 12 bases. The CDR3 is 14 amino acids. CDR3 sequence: CASSLEGISYEQYF. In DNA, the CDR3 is TGTGCCAGCAGCTTGGAGGGAATCTCCTACGAGCAGTACTTC.

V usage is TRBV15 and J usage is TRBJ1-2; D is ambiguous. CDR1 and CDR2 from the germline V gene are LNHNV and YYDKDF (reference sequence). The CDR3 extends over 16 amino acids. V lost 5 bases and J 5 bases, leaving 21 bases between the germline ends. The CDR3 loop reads CATSVITTKPSYGYTF. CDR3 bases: TGTGCCACCAGCGTAATCACAACGAAACCCTCTTATGGCTACACCTTC.

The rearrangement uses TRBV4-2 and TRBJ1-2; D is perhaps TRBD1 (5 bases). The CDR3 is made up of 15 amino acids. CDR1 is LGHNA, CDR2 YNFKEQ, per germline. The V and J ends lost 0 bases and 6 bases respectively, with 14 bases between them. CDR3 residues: CASSQDARTGDGYTF. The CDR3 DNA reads TGTGCCAGCAGCCAAGATGCACGGACGGGGGATGGCTACACCTTC.

The CDR3 here is CASSQDGGLEAFF. The CDR3, as DNA: TGCGCCAGCAGCCAAGATGGCGGCCTTGAAGCTTTCTTT. The genes are TRBV4-3 and TRBJ1-1; unclear D gene. This CDR3 is built from 13 residues. The V gene's germline CDR1 is LGHNA and CDR2 YSLEER. Trimming took 0 bases from V and 7 from J, leaving 9 bases between them.

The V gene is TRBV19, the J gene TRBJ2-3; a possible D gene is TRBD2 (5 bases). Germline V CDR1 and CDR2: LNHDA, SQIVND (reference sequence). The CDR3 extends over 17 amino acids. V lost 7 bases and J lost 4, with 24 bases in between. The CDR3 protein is CASTDGIGSAAPDTQYF. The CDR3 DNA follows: TGTGCCAGTACGGATGGGATTGGGAGCGCGGCCCCAGATACGCAGTATTTT.

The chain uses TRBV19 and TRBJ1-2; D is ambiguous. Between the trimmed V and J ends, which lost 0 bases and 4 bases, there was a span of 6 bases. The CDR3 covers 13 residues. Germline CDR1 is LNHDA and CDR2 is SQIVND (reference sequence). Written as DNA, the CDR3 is TGTGCCAGTAGTATAGAACAGACCTATGGCTACACCTTC. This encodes CASSIEQTYGYTF.

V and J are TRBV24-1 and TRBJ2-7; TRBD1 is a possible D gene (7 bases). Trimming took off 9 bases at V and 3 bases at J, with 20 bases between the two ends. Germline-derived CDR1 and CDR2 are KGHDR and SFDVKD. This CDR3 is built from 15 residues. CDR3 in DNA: TGTGCCACCTCAGGAGGGACAGCCGAGAACTACGAGCAGTACTTC. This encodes CATSGGTAENYEQYF.

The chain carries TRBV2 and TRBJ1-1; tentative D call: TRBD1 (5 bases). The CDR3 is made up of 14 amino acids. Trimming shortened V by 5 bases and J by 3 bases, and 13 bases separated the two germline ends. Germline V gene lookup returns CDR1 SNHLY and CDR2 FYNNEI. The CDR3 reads CASSRVWGDTEAFF. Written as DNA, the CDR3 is TGTGCCAGCAGTAGGGTTTGGGGCGACACTGAAGCTTTCTTT.

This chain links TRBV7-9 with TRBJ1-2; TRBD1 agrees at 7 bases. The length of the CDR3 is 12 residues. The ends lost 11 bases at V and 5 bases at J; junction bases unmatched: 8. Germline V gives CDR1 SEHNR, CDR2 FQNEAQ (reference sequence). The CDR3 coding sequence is TGTGCCGGGTCCGGGACAGCTTATGGCTACACCTTC. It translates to CAGSGTAYGYTF.

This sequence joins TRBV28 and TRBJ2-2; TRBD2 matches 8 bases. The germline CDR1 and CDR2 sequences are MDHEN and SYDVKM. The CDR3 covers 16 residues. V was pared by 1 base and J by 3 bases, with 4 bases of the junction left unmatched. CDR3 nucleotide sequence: TGTGCCAGCAGTTTATTCGGGGGGGCAGACACCGGGGAGCTGTTTTTT. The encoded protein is CASSLFGGADTGELFF. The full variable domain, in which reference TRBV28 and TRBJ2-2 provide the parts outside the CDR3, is DVKVTQSSRYLVKRTGEKVFLECVQDMDHENMFWYRQDPGLGLRLIYFSYDVKMKEKGDIPEGYSVSREKKERFSLILESASTNQTSMYLCASSLFGGADTGELFFGEGSRLTVL.

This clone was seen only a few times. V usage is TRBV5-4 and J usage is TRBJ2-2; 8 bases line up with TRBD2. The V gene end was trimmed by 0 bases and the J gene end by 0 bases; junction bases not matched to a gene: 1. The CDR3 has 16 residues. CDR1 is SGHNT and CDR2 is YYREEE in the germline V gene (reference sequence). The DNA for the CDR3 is TGTGCCAGCAGCTTGGAAGCGGGGGCGAACACCGGGGAGCTGTTTTTT. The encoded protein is CASSLEAGANTGELFF.

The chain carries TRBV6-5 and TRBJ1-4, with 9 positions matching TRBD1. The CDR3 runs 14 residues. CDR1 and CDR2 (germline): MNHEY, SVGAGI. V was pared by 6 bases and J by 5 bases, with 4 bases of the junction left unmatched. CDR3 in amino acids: CASSRDRANEKLFF. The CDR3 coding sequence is TGTGCCAGCAGCAGGGACAGGGCGAATGAAAAACTGTTTTTT.

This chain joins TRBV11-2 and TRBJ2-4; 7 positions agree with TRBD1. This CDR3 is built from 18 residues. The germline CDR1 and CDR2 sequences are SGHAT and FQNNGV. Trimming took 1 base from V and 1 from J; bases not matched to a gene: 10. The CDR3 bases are TGTGCCAGCAGCTTAGTCCAACCCGACAGGGATGCCAAAAACATTCAGTACTTC. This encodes CASSLVQPDRDAKNIQYF. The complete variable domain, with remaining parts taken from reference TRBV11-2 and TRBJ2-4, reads EAGVAQSPRYKIIEKRQSVAFWCNPISGHATLYWYQQILGQGPKLLIQFQNNGVVDDSQLPKDRFSAERLKGVDSTLKIQPAKLEDSAVYLCASSLVQPDRDAKNIQYFGAGTRLSVL.

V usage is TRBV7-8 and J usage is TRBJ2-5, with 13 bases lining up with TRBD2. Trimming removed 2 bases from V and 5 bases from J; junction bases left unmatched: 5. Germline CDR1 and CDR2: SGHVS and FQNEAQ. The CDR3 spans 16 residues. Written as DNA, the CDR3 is TGTGCCAGCAGCTTAAGACTAGCGGGGGGCCAGGAGACCCAGTACTTC. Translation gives CASSLRLAGGQETQYF.

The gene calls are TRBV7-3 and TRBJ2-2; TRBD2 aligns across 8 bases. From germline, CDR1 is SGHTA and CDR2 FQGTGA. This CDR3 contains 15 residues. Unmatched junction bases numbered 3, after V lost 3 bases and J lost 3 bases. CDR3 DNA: TGTGCCAGCAGCTTTTCGGGGGGGTACACCGGGGAGCTGTTTTTT. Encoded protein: CASSFSGGYTGELFF. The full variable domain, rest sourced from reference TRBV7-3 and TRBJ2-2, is GAGVSQTPSNKVTEKGKYVELRCDPISGHTALYWYRQSLGQGPEFLIYFQGTGAADDSGLPNDRFFAVRPEGSVSTLKIQRTERGDSAVYLCASSFSGGYTGELFFGEGSRLTVL.

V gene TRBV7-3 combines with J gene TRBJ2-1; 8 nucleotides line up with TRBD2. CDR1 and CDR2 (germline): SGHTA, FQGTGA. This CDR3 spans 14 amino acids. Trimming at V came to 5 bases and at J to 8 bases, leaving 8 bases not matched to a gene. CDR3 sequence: CASSHDGGAYEQFF. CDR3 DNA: TGTGCCAGCAGCCATGACGGGGGGGCCTATGAGCAGTTCTTC.

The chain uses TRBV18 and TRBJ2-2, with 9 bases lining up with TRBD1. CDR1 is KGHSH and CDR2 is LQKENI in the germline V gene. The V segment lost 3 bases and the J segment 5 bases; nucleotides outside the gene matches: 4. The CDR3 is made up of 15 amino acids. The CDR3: CASSPDRGKTGELFF. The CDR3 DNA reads TGTGCCAGCTCACCGGACAGGGGCAAAACCGGGGAGCTGTTTTTT.

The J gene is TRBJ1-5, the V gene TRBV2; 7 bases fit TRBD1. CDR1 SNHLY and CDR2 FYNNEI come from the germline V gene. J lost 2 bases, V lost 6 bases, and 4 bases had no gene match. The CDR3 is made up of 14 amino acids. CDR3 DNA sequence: TGTGCCAGCAGCTCCGGGACAGGCAATCAGCCCCAGCATTTT. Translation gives CASSSGTGNQPQHF.

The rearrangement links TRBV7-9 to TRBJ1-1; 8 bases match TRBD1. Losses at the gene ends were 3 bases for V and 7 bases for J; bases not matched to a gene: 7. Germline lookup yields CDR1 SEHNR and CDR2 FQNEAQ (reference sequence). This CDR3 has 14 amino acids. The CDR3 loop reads CASSLGTGDFEAFF. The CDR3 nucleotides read TGTGCCAGCAGCTTGGGGACAGGCGATTTTGAAGCTTTCTTT.

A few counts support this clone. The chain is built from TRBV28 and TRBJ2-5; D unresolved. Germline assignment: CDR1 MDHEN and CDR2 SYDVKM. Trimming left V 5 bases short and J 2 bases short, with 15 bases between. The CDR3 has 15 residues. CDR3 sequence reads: CASSPVYSLQETQYF. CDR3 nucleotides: TGTGCCAGCAGTCCTGTCTATTCCCTTCAAGAGACCCAGTACTTC.

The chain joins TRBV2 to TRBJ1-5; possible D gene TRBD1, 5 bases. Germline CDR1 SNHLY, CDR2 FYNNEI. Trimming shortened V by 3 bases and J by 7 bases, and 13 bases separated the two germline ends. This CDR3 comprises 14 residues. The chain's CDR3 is CASSEGGARQPQHF. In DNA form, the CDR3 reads TGTGCCAGCAGTGAGGGGGGAGCTAGGCAGCCCCAGCATTTT.

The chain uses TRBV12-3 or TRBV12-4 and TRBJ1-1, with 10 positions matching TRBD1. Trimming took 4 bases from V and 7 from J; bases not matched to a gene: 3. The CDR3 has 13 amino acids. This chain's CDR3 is CASSSGQGIEAFF. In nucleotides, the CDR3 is TGTGCCAGCAGTTCGGGACAGGGGATTGAAGCTTTCTTT.